This TCR beta chain was found in a study of early T cells in non-severe SARS-CoV-2 infection. Study-level findings and limits: Comparison of clonotypes with VDJdb favored anti-spike CD8 responses while missing private and CD4 specificities.

Germline-derived CDR1 and CDR2 are MNHEY and SVGAGI. Trimming cost V 0 bases and J 10 bases, with 13 bases left between them. The CDR3 is 15 residues long. This clonotype was observed many times. What it recognizes is unknown. Researchers tagged individual cDNA molecules with unique molecular identifiers. TCRdb itself ran the 5' RACE reads through MiXCR, one entry per CDR3 protein. The table records about 60,000 distinct CDR3 sequences, roughly an eighth of them present only once. The receptor was derived from an adult who was a healthcare worker with PCR-confirmed SARS-CoV-2 infection or an uninfected control (not recorded which). The chain employs TRBV6-5 and TRBJ1-6; TRBD1 is a possible D gene (5 bases). Sample: whole blood. The CDR3 is CASSYSAGSHSPLHF. The CDR3 nucleotides are TGTGCCAGCAGTTACTCCGCAGGGTCGCACTCACCCCTCCACTTT.